This note documents a single T cell receptor (beta chain) sequence. Its antigen is as yet unknown. Combining a sample-barcoded 5' primer with a J-beta primer mix, a second PCR ran for roughly 6 to 12 cycles. Each CDR3 protein is one row after TCRdb ran MiXCR on the 5' RACE reads. This sample has about 800,000 distinct CDR3 sequences; around 25% occur once, and the top ten carry 3.7%. These data originate in a study of blood T cells in healthy people across ages. Overall study findings and caveats: Across samples, TCR beta diversity tracked strongly with naive T cell percentage.

Roughly 9.2 milliliters of peripheral blood were drawn from each donor into EDTA-treated tubes. This CDR3 region has 13 residues. V was trimmed by 5 bases and J by 4 bases, leaving 11 bases between them. The same sample was also studied in work on T cells of mothers and their children.

The gene calls are TRBV12-3 or TRBV12-4 and TRBJ1-2, with D uncertain. The sequence derives from a boy aged 10-17 years in good health. The sequenced sample was blood. CDR3 coding DNA: TGTGCCAGCAGTGAACAGCCCTTCTATGGCTACACCTTC. It encodes CASSEQPFYGYTF.